This T cell receptor (beta chain) is drawn from a study of OX40 agonist ivuxolimab in advanced cancers. Overall study context: Partial responses were observed in three patients, of whom one had hepatocellular carcinoma and two had cutaneous melanoma.

Profiling relied on immunoSEQ multiplex PCR, and the TCRdb table lists in-frame clones only, not all of them. The table includes 90,000 to 120,000 clones, less than 95% detected once. In germline, CDR1 is SGHNT, CDR2 YYREEE (reference sequence). The CDR3 totals 18 residues. V lost 2 bases and J 7 bases, leaving 25 bases between the germline ends. Study-level findings and limits: In the 0.1-3.0 mg/kg groups, partial responders showed among the lowest expansion.

About this clone: Its antigen is still unknown.

The rearrangement links TRBV5-4 to TRBJ2-1; possible D gene TRBD2, 6 bases. This receptor was identified in an adult with an advanced solid tumor such as melanoma, head and neck, liver or kidney cancer. Sample: CD4+ or CD8+ T cells sorted from blood, taken in a trial of the OX40 agonist ivuxolimab. CDR3 sequence reads: CASSFGLGGSDRLNEQFF. The CDR3 nucleotides read TGTGCCAGCAGCTTTGGGTTGGGAGGTTCTGATCGGTTAAATGAGCAGTTCTTC.